This T cell receptor beta chain is from a study of blood T cell repertoires in COVID-19. Across the whole study: The United States, Italy and Spain were the sources of the acute and convalescent COVID-19 samples. Nucleic acid was either cDNA or gDNA, and it came from T cells, B-cell-depleted T cells, or PBMCs.

Including both end residues, the CDR3 is 18 amino acids long. On this clone: The DNA is left out, because the CDR3 cannot be placed on it with certainty; the CDR3 is given as TCRdb lists it.

As handled by the study authors: Nucleated cell counts were estimated from reference gene primer amplification. Clones were sequenced by immunoSEQ multiplex PCR, and TCRdb holds only the in-frame ones, with some missing. V and J calls plus clone size are reproduced from that table; the DNA served to infer D and trimming. Among about 240,000 clones, 85% to 90% were seen once, and the ten largest hold around 6.5%. This chain joins TRBV12-1 and TRBJ2-7; the D call TRBD2 from the table was never checked on the DNA. TRBV12-1 is flagged as a pseudogene. This sequence was found in a man in his sixties with acute or convalescent COVID-19. Sequencing was carried out using peripheral blood. CDR3 residues: CASSFVASGNRRIDEQYF.